The clone carrying this T cell receptor (beta chain) was counted ten times or more. The data stem from a study of T-cell reconstitution after alpha-beta-depleted transplantation in children. Unique molecular identifiers were incorporated into the prepared TCRbeta library. Each CDR3 protein is one row after TCRdb ran MiXCR on the PCR reads. The sample shows approximately 400,000 distinct CDR3 sequences, approximately 10% of them seen only once. The CDR3 loop spans 16 amino acids. Per the germline V gene, CDR1 is MNHEY and CDR2 is SMNVEV (reference sequence). V lost 0 bases and J lost 10; bases outside the gene matches: 8.

This clonotype was sampled from a human donor who donated a stem cell graft to a child with acute myeloid leukemia. This rearrangement joins TRBV27 to TRBJ2-1; 11 positions match TRBD2. This material consisted of PBMCs from the stem cell graft donor, taken from the stem cell graft. In DNA form, the CDR3 reads TGTGCCAGCAGTTTATCGTTTAGCGGGGGGGCGGGGGAGCAGTTCTTC. This gives the protein CASSLSFSGGAGEQFF.